Listed here is a single TCR beta chain. The entry originates in a study of T cell changes during pregnancy in multiple sclerosis. TCRdb's copy holds only in-frame clones and misses some; the assay was immunoSEQ multiplex PCR. The sample yields approximately 61,000 clones, approximately 91% seen once. The V segment lost 2 bases and the J segment 0 bases; nucleotides outside the gene matches: 6. This CDR3 contains 16 residues. Germline assignment: CDR1 SGHTA and CDR2 FQGTGA. The chain recombines TRBV7-3 with TRBJ2-7; 8 bases line up with TRBD1. This clonotype was obtained from a female donor with multiple sclerosis, enrolled in a pregnancy study. The sample in question was peripheral blood, obtained in the first trimester of pregnancy. CDR3 protein: CASSLFARGLSYEQYF. DNA for the CDR3: TGTGCCAGCAGCTTATTCGCCAGGGGGCTCTCCTACGAGCAGTACTTC.